This T cell receptor (beta chain) is from a study of blood T cell repertoires in COVID-19 (dated by TCRdb to the early 2020s). As for the study more broadly: Samples from collaborators originated in the United States, Italy and Spain and spanned both the acute and convalescent phases of COVID-19. The prospective study material was composed of cDNA or gDNA derived from T cells, B-cell-depleted T cells, or PBMCs. Deeply sampled blood TCRbeta repertoires from subjects exposed to, actively infected with, or recovered from COVID-19 were included in the dataset. The repertoires were released in a freely available public database meant as a resource for research on the immune response to SARS-CoV-2. The samples were drawn from the first 160 participants of the ongoing ImmuneRACE study and from 1,254 subjects provided by 6 global collaborators. The sample metadata nearly always contained a de-identified subject ID, COVID-19 status, age in years and sex. Where HLA class I and class II types were available, the types were taken from metadata supplied by the sample provider, not from assay-based typing.

TCRbeta CDR3 regions were amplified from genomic DNA using the immunoSEQ Assay, a bias-controlled multiplex PCR. On the study's bioinformatics: Nucleated cell counts per sample were estimated from amplification of reference gene primers within the assay. To quantify the absolute abundance of each unique TCRbeta CDR3 rearrangement, sequence reads were collapsed and filtered. Productive Simpson clonality was computed per sample as the square root of Simpson's diversity index over productive rearrangements. What TCRdb holds here is the immuneACCESS table cut down to in-frame rearrangements. Part of the clones is not present; checked against another copy, under half of the missing clones reflect an unresolved V gene, and the others are unexplained. That table is the source of V, J and clone size, and D and trimming were worked out from the DNA. This sample holds 250,000 to 300,000 clones; around 90% were observed only once. About 2.3% of the sample is taken by the ten largest.

CDR1 KGHSH and CDR2 LQKENI are derived from the germline V gene. The CDR3, from cysteine to phenylalanine, totals 16 residues. CDR3 DNA only is kept here, 48 bases in frame from base 1. The trim is 3 bases for V and 1 base for J, with a gap of 13 bases between the germline ends. Notes on this clone: The target of this receptor is not known. Per-base qualities were not stored, and no clone one base away is much larger.

Overall results and qualifications from the work: The quantity of clinical and demographic metadata differed by source and by participant and was supplied without curation.

Enrolling through a virtual design, the prospective study's participants ranged in age from roughly 18 to 90 years and lived across roughly 24 United States geographic areas. To assign participants to cohorts, the prospective study relied on clinical history that participants themselves reported in a screening survey and a study questionnaire. In the prospective study, mobile phlebotomists collected whole blood, serum and a nasopharyngeal or oropharyngeal swab from each participant. Additional blood draws and questionnaires over an approximately two-month period could optionally be provided by prospective study participants. Before DNA extraction, blood samples from the prospective study were shipped at room temperature or frozen.

The receptor was isolated from a middle-aged woman with acute COVID-19. The specimen was PBMCs or T cells enriched from blood (not recorded which). The chain joins TRBV18 to TRBJ2-1; a tentative D call is TRBD1 (5 bases match). The CDR3 protein: CASSPRQTTSYNEQFF. DNA sequence: TGTGCCAGCTCACCCCGACAGACAACTTCCTACAATGAGCAGTTCTTC.